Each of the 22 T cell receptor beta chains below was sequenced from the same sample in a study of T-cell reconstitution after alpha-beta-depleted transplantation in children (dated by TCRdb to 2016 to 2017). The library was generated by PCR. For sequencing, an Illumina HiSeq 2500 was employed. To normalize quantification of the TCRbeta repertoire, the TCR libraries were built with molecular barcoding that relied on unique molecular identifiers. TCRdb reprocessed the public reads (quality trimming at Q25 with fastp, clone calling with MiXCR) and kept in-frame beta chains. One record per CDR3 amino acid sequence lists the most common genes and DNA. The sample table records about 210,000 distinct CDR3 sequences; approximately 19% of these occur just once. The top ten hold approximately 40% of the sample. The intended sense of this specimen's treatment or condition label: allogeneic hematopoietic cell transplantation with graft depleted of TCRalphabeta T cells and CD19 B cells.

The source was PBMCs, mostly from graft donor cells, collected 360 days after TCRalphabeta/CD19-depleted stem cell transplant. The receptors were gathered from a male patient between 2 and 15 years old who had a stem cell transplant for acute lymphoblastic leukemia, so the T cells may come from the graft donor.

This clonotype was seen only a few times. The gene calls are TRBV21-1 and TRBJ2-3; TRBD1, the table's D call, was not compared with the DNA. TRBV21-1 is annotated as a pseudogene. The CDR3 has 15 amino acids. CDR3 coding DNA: TGTGCCAGCAGCGTACCGGGACAGAGCACAGATACGCAGTATTTT. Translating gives CASSVPGQSTDTQYF.

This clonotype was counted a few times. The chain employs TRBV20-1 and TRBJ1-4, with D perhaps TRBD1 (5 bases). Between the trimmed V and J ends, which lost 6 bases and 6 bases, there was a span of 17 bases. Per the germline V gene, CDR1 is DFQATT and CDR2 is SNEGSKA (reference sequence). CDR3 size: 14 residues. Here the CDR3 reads CSAPRQQADEKLFF. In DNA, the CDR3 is TGCAGTGCACCCAGGCAACAGGCGGATGAAAAACTGTTTTTT.

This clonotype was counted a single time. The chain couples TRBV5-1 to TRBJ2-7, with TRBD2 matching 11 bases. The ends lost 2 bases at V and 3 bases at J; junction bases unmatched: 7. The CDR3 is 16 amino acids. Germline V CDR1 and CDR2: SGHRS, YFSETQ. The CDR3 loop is CASSLEASGGLYEQYF. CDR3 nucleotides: TGCGCCAGCAGCTTAGAGGCTAGCGGGGGGCTCTACGAGCAGTACTTC. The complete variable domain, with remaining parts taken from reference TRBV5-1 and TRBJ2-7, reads KAGVTQTPRYLIKTRGQQVTLSCSPISGHRSVSWYQQTPGQGLQFLFEYFSETQRNKGNFPGRFSGRQFSNSRSEMNVSTLELGDSALYLCASSLEASGGLYEQYFGPGTRLTVT.

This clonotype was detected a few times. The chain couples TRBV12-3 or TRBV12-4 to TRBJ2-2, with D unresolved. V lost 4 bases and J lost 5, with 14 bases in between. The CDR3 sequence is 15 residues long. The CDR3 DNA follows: TGTGCCAGCAGTTACGGCCCAGGCGCGACCGGGGAGCTGTTTTTT. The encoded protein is CASSYGPGATGELFF.

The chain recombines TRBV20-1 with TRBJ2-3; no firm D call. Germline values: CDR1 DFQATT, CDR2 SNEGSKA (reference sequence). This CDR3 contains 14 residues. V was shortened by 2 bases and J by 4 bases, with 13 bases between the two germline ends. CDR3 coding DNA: TGCAGTGCTAGACAATCGCTTGAGCCAGATACGCAGTATTTT. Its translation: CSARQSLEPDTQYF.

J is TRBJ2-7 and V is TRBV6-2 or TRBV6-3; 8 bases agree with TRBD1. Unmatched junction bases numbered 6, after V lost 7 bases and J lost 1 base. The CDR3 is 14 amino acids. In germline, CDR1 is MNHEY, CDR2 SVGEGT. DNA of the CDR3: TGTGCCAGCACCGACAGGGGAAAATCCTACGAGCAGTACTTC. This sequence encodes CASTDRGKSYEQYF.

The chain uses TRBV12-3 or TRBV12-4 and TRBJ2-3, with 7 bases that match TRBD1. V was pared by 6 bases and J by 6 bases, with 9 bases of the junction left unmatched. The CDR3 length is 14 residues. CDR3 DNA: TGTGCCAGCAGGCGTCAAGGGGGCCGTGATACGCAGTATTTT. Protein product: CASRRQGGRDTQYF.

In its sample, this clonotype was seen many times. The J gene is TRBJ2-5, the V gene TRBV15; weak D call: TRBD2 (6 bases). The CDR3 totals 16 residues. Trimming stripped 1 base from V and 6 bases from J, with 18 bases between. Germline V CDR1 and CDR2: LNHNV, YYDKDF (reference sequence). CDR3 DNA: TGTGCCACCAGCAGAGCCATCCCTGTCGGGAGAAAGACCCAGTACTTC. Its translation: CATSRAIPVGRKTQYF.

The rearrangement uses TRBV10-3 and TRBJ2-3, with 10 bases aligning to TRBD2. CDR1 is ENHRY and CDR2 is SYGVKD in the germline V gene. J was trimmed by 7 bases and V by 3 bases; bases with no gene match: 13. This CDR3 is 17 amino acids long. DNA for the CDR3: TGTGCCATCAGTGAATGGCTAGCGGGGGCCCGGACCAATACGCAGTATTTT. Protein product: CAISEWLAGARTNTQYF.

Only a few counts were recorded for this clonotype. As DNA, the CDR3 is TGCGCCAGCAGCTTCGGAAGGGGGGAAAACACTGAAGCTTTCTTT. Residues: CASSFGRGENTEAFF. This chain uses TRBV5-1 with TRBJ1-1; D may be TRBD1 (6 bases). Trimming pared 2 bases from V and 2 bases from J, leaving 13 bases between. The CDR3 length is 15 residues. Germline V lookup: CDR1 SGHRS, CDR2 YFSETQ.

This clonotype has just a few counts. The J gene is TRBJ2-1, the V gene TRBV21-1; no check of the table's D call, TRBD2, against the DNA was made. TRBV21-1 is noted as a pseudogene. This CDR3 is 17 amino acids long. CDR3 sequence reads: CASNPPIAGSPNNEQFF. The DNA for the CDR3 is TGTGCCAGCAACCCTCCCATAGCAGGGTCTCCTAACAATGAGCAGTTCTTC.

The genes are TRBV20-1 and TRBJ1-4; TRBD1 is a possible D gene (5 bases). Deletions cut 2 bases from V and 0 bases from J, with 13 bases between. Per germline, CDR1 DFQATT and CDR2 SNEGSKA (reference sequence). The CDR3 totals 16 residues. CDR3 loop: CSARSNRDPTNEKLFF. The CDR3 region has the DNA TGCAGTGCTAGATCTAACCGGGACCCAACTAATGAAAAACTGTTTTTT.

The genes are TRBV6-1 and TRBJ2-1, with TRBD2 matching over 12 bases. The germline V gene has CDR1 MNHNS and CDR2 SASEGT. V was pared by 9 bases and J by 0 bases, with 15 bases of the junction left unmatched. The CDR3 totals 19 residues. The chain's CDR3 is CARTQKGLAGGSSYNEQFF. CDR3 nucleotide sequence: TGTGCCAGGACCCAAAAAGGGCTAGCGGGGGGGAGCTCCTACAATGAGCAGTTCTTC.

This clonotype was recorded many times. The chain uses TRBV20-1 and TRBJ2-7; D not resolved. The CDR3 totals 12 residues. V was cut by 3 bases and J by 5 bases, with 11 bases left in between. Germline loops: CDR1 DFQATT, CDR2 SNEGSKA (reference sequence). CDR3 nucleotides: TGCAGTGCTAGTAGGTCCCTCGACGAGCAGTACTTC. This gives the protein CSASRSLDEQYF.

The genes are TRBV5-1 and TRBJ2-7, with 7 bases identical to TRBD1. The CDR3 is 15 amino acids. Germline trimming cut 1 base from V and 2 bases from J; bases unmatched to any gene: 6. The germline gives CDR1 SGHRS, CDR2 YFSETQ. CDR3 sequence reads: CASSLSRGGPYEQYF. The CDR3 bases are TGCGCCAGCAGCTTGTCAAGAGGGGGCCCCTACGAGCAGTACTTC.

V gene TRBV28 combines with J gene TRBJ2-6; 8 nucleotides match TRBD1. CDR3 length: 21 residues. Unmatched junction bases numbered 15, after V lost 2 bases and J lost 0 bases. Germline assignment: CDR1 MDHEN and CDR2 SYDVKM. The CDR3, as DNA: TGTGCCAGCAGTTTAGTCTCGATTTTGGGACAGGACTACTCTGGGGCCAACGTCCTGACTTTC. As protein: CASSLVSILGQDYSGANVLTF.

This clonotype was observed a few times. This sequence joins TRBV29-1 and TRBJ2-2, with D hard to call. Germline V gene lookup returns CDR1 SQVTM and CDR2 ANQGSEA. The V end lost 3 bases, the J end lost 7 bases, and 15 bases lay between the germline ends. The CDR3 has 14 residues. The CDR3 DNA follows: TGCAGCGTTGACCTCGGACGGAAGGGCGGGGAGCTGTTTTTT. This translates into CSVDLGRKGGELFF.

CDR3 loop: CASSTQGPSTEAFF. CDR3 bases: TGCGCCAGCTCAACCCAGGGGCCGTCTACTGAAGCTTTCTTT. The chain couples TRBV5-1 to TRBJ1-1; D possibly corresponds to TRBD1 (6 bases). This CDR3 has 14 residues. The germline V and J ends were trimmed by 7 bases and 5 bases, with 18 bases remaining between them. The germline V gene encodes CDR1 SGHRS and CDR2 YFSETQ.

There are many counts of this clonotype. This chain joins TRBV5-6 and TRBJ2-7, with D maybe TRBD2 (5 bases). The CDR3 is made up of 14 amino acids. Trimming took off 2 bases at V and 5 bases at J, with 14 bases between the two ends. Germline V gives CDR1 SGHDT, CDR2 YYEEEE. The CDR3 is CASSLPGIPNEQYF. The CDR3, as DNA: TGTGCCAGCAGCTTACCCGGGATTCCTAACGAGCAGTACTTC.

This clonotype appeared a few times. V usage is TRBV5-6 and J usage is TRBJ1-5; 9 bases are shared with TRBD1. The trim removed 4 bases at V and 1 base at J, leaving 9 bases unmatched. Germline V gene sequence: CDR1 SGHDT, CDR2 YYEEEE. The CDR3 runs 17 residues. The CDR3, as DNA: TGTGCCAGCAGCGGGAAACAGGGGGCGAGGAGCAATCAGCCCCAGCATTTT. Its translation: CASSGKQGARSNQPQHF.

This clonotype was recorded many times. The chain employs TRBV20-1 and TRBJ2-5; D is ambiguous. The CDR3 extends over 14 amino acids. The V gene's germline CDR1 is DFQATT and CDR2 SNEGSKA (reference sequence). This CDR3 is CSENRGPNLETQYF. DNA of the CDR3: TGCAGCGAAAACCGAGGCCCAAACTTAGAGACCCAGTACTTC.

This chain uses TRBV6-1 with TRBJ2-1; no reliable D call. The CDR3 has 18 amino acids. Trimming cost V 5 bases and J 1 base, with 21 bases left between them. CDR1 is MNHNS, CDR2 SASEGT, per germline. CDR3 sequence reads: CASSPSVQDAFSYNEQFF. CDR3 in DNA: TGTGCCAGCAGTCCTTCAGTCCAGGACGCCTTTTCCTACAATGAGCAGTTCTTC.